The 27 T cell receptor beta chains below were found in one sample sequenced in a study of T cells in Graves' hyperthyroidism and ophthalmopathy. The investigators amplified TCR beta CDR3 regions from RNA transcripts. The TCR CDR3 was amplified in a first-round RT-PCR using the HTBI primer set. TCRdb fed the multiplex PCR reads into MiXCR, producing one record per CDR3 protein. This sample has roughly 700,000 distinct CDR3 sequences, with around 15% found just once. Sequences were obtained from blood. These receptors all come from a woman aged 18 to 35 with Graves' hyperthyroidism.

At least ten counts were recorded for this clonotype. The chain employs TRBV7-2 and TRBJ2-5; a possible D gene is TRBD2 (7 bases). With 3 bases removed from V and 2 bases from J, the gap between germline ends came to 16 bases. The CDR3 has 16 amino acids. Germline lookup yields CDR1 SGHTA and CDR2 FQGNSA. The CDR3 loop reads CASSLRGGRAQETQYF. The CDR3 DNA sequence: TGTGCCAGCAGCTTGAGGGGGGGGAGGGCTCAAGAGACCCAGTACTTC.

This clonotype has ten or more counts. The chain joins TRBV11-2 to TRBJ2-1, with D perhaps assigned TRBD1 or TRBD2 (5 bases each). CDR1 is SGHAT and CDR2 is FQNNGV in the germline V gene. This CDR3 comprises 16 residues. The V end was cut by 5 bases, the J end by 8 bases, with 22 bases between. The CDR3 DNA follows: TGTGCCAGCAGCCGTGTCCGGGACCCAACCGGCCATGAGCAGTTCTTC. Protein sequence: CASSRVRDPTGHEQFF.

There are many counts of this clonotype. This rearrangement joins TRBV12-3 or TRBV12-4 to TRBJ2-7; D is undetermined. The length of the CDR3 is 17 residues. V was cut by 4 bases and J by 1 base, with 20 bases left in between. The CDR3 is CASSSYPPPTRSYEQYF. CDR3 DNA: TGTGCCAGCAGTTCTTACCCCCCCCCGACACGATCCTACGAGCAGTACTTC.

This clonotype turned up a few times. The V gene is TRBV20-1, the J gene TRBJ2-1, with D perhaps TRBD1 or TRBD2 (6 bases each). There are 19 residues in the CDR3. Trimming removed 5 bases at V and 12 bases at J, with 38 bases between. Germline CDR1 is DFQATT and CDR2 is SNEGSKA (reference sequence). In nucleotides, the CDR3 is TGCAGTGCTCACGGATCAGGGACATCGGGACTCGGAACCCTGAAGGGGCAGTTCTTC. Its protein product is CSAHGSGTSGLGTLKGQFF.

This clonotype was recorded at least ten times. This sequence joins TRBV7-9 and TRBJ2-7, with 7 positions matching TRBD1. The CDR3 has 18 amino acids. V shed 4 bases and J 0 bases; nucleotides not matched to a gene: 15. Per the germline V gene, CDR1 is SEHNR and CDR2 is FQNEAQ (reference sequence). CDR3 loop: CASSSPIKTGTDSYEQYF. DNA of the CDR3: TGTGCCAGCAGCTCCCCCATTAAAACCGGGACAGACTCCTACGAGCAGTACTTC.

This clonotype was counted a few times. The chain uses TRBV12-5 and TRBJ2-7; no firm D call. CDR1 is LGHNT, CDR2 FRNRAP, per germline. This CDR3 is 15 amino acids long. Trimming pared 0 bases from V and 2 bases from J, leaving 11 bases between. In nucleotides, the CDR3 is TGTGCTAGTGGTTTGGTACGTAGCCTCCCCTACGAGCAGTACTTC. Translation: CASGLVRSLPYEQYF.

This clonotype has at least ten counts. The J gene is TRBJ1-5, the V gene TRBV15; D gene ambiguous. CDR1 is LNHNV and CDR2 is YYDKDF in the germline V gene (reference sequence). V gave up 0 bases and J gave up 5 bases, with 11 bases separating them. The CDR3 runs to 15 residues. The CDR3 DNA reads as TGTGCCACCAGCAGAGATCGTTACGGGGATCAGCCCCAGCATTTT. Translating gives CATSRDRYGDQPQHF. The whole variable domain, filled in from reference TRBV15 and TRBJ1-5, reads DAMVIQNPRYQVTQFGKPVTLSCSQTLNHNVMYWYQQKSSQAPKLLFHYYDKDFNNEADTPDNFQSRRPNTSFCFLDIRSPGLGDTAMYLCATSRDRYGDQPQHFGDGTRLSIL.

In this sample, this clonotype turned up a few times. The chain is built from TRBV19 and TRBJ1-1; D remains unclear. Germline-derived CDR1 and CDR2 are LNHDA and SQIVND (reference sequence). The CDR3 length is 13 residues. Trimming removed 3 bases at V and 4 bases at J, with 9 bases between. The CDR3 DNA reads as TGTGCCAGTAGTATTGCGACGGCCACTGAAGCTTTCTTT. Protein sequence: CASSIATATEAFF.

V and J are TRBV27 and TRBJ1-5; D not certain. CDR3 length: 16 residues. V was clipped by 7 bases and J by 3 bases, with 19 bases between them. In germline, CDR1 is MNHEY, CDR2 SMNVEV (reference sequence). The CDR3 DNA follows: TGTGCCAGCACCGATCCACGAAGGATAATCAATCAGCCCCAGCATTTT. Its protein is CASTDPRRIINQPQHF.

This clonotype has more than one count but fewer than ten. CDR3 coding DNA: TGTGCCAGCAGAGGTTACCAGGGAGGCTACTACGAGCAGTACTTC. It yields the protein CASRGYQGGYYEQYF. The rearrangement uses TRBV2 and TRBJ2-7; D may be TRBD2 (6 bases). V dropped 6 bases and J dropped 3 bases, with 18 bases sitting between them. This CDR3 region has 15 residues. Germline-derived CDR1 and CDR2 are SNHLY and FYNNEI.

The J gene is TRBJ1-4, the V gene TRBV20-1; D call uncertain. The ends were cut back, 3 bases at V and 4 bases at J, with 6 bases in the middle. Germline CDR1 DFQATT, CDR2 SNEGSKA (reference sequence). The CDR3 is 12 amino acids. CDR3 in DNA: TGCAGTGCTAGCACAAATAATGAAAAACTGTTTTTT. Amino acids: CSASTNNEKLFF.

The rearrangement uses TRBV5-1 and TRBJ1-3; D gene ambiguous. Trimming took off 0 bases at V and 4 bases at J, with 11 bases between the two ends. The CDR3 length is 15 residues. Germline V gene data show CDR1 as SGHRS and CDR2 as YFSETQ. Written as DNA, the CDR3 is TGCGCCAGCAGCTTGGGGCAAACACCCGGAAACACCATATATTTT. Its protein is CASSLGQTPGNTIYF.

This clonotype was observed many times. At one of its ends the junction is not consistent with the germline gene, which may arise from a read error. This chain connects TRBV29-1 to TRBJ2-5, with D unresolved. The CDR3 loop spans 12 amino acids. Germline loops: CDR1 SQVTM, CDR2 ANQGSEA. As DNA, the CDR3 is TGCAGCGGAGTCGTGCCTCAAGGGACCCAGTACTTC. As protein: CSGVVPQGTQYF.

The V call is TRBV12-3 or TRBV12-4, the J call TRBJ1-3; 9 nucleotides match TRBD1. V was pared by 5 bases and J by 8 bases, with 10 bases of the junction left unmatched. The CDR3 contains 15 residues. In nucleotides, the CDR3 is TGTGCCAGCAGTCCCCTCAGGACAGGGGATGACACCATATATTTT. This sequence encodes CASSPLRTGDDTIYF.

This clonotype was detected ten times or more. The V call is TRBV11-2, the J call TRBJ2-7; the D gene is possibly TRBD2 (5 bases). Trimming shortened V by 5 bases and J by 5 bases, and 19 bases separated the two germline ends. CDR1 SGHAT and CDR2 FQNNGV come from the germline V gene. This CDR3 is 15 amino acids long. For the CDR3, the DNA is TGTGCCAGCAGCCGACTGGTTCTAGCCGCCCACGAGCAGTACTTC. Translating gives CASSRLVLAAHEQYF.

The CDR3, as DNA: TGCGCCAGCAGCTTCCCCCTGAGCTCCTACAATGAGCAGTTCTTC. Translated: CASSFPLSSYNEQFF. The chain recombines TRBV5-1 with TRBJ2-1, with unresolved D. This CDR3 contains 15 residues. The V end was cut by 2 bases, the J end by 0 bases, with 9 bases between. Germline V CDR1 and CDR2: SGHRS, YFSETQ.

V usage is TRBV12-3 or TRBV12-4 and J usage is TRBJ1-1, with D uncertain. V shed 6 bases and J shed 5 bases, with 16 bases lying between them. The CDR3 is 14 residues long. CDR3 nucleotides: TGTGCCAGCAGCCCTTCCGGGATCCTGACTGAAGCTTTCTTT. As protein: CASSPSGILTEAFF.

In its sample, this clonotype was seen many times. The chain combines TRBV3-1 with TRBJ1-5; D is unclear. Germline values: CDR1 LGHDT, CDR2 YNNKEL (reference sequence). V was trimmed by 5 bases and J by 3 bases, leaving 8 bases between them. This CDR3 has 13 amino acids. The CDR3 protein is CASSWTLNQPQHF. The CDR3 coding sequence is TGTGCCAGCAGCTGGACCCTCAATCAGCCCCAGCATTTT.

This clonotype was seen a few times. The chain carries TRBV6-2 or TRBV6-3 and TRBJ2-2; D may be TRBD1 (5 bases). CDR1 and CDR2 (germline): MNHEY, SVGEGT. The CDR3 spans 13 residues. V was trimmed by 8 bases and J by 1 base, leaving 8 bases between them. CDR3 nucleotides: TGTGCCAGCTTTCAGGGGAACACCGGGGAGCTGTTTTTT. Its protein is CASFQGNTGELFF.

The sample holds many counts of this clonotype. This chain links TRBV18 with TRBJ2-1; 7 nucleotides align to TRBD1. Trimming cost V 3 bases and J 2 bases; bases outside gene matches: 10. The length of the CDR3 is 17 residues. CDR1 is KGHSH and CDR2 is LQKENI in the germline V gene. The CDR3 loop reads CASSPPGTVHTYNEQFF. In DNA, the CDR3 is TGTGCCAGCTCACCCCCAGGGACAGTCCATACCTACAATGAGCAGTTCTTC.

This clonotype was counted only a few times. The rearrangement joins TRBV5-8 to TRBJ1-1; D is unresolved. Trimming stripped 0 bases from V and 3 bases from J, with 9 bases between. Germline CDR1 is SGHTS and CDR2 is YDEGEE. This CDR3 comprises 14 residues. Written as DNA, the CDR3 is TGTGCCAGCAGCTTGGGGAGTTTAGACACTGAAGCTTTCTTT. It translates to CASSLGSLDTEAFF. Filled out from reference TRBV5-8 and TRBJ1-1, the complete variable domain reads EAGVTQSPTHLIKTRGQQATLRCSPISGHTSVYWYQQALGLGLQFLLWYDEGEERNRGNFPPRFSGRQFPNYSSELNVNALELEDSALYLCASSLGSLDTEAFFGQGTRLTVV.

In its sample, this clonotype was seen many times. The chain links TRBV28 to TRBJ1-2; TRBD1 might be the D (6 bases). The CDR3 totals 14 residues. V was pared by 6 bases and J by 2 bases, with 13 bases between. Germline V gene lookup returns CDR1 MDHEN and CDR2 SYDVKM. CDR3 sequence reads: CASSPGGFNYGYTF. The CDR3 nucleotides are TGTGCCAGCAGCCCGGGGGGCTTCAACTATGGCTACACCTTC.

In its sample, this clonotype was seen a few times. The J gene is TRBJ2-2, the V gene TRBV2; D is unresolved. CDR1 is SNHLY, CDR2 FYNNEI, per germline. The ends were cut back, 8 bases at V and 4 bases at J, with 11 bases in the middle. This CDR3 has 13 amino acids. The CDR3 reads CASPGSSTGELFF. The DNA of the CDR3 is TGTGCCAGCCCCGGGTCTTCCACCGGGGAGCTGTTTTTT. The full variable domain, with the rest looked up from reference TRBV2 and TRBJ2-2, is EPEVTQTPSHQVTQMGQEVILRCVPISNHLYFYWYRQILGQKVEFLVSFYNNEISEKSEIFDDQFSVERPDGSNFTLKIRSTKLEDSAMYFCASPGSSTGELFFGEGSRLTVL.

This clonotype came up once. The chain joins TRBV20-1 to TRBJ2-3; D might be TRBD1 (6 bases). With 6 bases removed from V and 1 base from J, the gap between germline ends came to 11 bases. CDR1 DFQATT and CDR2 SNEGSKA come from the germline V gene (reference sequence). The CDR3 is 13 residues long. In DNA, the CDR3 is TGCAGTGCGCTTAGGACAGGCACAGATACGCAGTATTTT. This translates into CSALRTGTDTQYF.

CDR3 loop: CASSRTDPRISGANVLTF. The CDR3 DNA sequence: TGTGCCAGCAGCCGAACCGATCCTCGAATCTCTGGGGCCAACGTCCTGACTTTC. The chain is built from TRBV3-1 and TRBJ2-6; no reliable D call. Germline V gene sequence: CDR1 LGHDT, CDR2 YNNKEL (reference sequence). V lost 4 bases and J lost 0, with 16 bases in between. CDR3 length equals 18 residues.

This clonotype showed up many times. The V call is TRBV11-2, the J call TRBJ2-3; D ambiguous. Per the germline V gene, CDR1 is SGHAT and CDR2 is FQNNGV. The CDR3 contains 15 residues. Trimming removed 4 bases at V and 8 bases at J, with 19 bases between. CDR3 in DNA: TGTGCCAGCAGCTCCCGGGTTCGAAGTCAAGGTACGCAGTATTTT. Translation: CASSSRVRSQGTQYF.

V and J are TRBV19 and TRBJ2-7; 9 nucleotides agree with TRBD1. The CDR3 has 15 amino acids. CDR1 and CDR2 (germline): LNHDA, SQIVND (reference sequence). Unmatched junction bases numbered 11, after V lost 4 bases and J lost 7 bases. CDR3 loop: CASSTLGQGQREQYF. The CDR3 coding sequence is TGTGCCAGTAGTACATTGGGACAGGGACAGCGAGAGCAGTACTTC. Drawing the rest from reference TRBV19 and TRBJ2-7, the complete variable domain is DGGITQSPKYLFRKEGQNVTLSCEQNLNHDAMYWYRQDPGQGLRLIYYSQIVNDFQKGDIAEGYSVSREKKESFPLTVTSAQKNPTAFYLCASSTLGQGQREQYFGPGTRLTVT.